This T cell receptor beta chain emerged from a study of human T cells and chemical hapten exposure. Study details: Patch tests delivered 0.01% DPC to the upper back and were evaluated at 6 days.

From the RACE reads, TCRdb called clonotypes with MiXCR, one entry per CDR3 protein. Among 150,000 to 200,000 distinct CDR3 sequences listed, around a quarter were seen once. Time point given: patch test 3, about 24 weeks after DPC sensitization. Treatment denoted: therapeutic diphenylcyclopropenone sensitization with weekly scalp DPC. This clonotype came up a few times. The CDR3 has 12 amino acids. V lost 7 bases and J lost 7, with 16 bases in between. CDR1 and CDR2 (germline): SQVTM, ANQGSEA. The sample in question was whole blood, obtained in connection with sensitization to the hapten diphenylcyclopropenone (DPC). This chain uses TRBV29-1 with TRBJ1-1; the D is unclear. The clonotype comes from a woman aged 18-29 years with alopecia areata. Some clones in this sample may be carry-over from other donors' samples. CDR3 coding DNA: TGCAGCGGTCGTCGGGAGCGTCATGAAGCTTTCTTT. Translation: CSGRRERHEAFF.